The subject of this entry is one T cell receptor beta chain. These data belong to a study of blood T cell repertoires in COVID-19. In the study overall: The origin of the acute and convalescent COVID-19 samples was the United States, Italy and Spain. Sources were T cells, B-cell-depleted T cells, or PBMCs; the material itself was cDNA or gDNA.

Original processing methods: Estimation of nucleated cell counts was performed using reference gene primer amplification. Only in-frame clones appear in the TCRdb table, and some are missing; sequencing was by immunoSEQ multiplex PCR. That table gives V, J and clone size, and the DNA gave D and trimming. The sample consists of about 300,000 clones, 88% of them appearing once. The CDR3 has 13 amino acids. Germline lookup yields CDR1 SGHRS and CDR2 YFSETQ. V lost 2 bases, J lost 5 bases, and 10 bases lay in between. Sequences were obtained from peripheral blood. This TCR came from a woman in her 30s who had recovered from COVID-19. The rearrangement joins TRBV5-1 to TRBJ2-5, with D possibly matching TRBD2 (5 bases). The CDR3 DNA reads TGCGCCAGCAGCTTCGGACCGGGGGAGACCCAGTACTTC. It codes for CASSFGPGETQYF.